A selection of T cell receptor beta chains follows, all from one sample in a study of shared clonotypes between healthy human individuals. Here immunoSEQ multiplex PCR was the method, and the copy in TCRdb shows in-frame clones only, minus some. The profile shows about 2.1 million clones, approximately 92% of them singletons. Sequencing input: naive CD8+ T cells from PBMCs. The origin of the receptors is a man between 18 and 29 years old in good health. Some clones in this sample may be carry-over from other donors' samples. CDR3s include the opening cysteine and the closing phenylalanine or tryptophan. The order of the fields is clone size, J gene, V gene, D gene, CDR3 DNA, CDR3 protein. A D gene is named only where the DNA matches it firmly. Clone size is shown for a subset of rows, as once, few, many or a class of expanded clone.

NA | TRBJ2-3 | TRBV27 | NA | TGTGCCAGCAGAGCAAGAGGAACAGATACGCAGTATTTT | CASRARGTDTQYF
NA | TRBJ2-7 | TRBV5-6 | NA | TGTGCCAGCAGCTTGGGAGGGAACTCCTACGAGCAGTACTTC | CASSLGGNSYEQYF
NA | TRBJ1-1 | TRBV2 | NA | TGTGCCAGCAGTAGCACAGGGTTGGGCACTGAAGCTTTCTTT | CASSSTGLGTEAFF
NA | TRBJ2-3 | TRBV9 | NA | TGTGCCAGCAGCGTCGTACCCTTCACAGATACGCAGTATTTT | CASSVVPFTDTQYF
once | TRBJ2-2 | TRBV4-2 | TRBD2 | TGTGCCAGCAGCCAAGTGCGGGAGGGACCCGGGGAGCTGTTTTTT | CASSQVREGPGELFF
NA | TRBJ1-5 | TRBV6-1 | NA | TGTGCCAGCAGTGATTGGGTCGTACTCAATCAGCCCCAGCATTTT | CASSDWVVLNQPQHF
NA | TRBJ1-1 | TRBV4-1 | NA | TGCGCCAGCAGCCAAGAGGACCGCGGACAGTTTAACACTGAAGCTTTCTTT | CASSQEDRGQFNTEAFF
NA | TRBJ1-2 | TRBV5-6 | NA | TGTGCCAGCAGCTTGGGGACAGTAGCCCTCTATGGCTACACCTTC | CASSLGTVALYGYTF
NA | TRBJ2-1 | TRBV4-3 | NA | TGCGCCAGCAGCCAGTCCTACAATGAGCAGTTCTTC | CASSQSYNEQFF
NA | TRBJ1-1 | TRBV2 | TRBD1 | TGTGCCAGCAGGGACGACAGGGTGAGGGGGAACACTGAAGCTTTCTTT | CASRDDRVRGNTEAFF
NA | TRBJ2-1 | TRBV6-5 | NA | TGTGCCAGCAGTGAGGGAACCTACAATGAGCAGTTCTTC | CASSEGTYNEQFF
NA | TRBJ2-3 | TRBV15 | NA | TGTGCCACCAGCAGGACGGGACCGGAACGCACAGATACGCAGTATTTT | CATSRTGPERTDTQYF
NA | TRBJ1-2 | TRBV25-1 | TRBD1 | TGTGCCAGCAGTGAATGGGGACAGGTGGGAGGCTACACCTTC | CASSEWGQVGGYTF
NA | TRBJ2-7 | TRBV15 | TRBD2 | TGTGCCACCAGCGGATCTTCCGCGGGAGGCTCCTACGAGCAGTACTTC | CATSGSSAGGSYEQYF
NA | TRBJ2-7 | TRBV11-3 | NA | TGTGCCAGCAGCTTCGGGGTGGGGGACACCTTAAGACACGAGCAGTACTTC | CASSFGVGDTLRHEQYF
NA | TRBJ1-4 | TRBV9 | TRBD1 | TGTGCCAGCAGCGGGGCGGGACAGCTTAATGAAAAACTGTTTTTT | CASSGAGQLNEKLFF
NA | TRBJ2-6 | TRBV4-3 | NA | TGCGCCAGCAGCCCTGGAACTGCTGGGGCCAACGTCCTGACTTTC | CASSPGTAGANVLTF
NA | TRBJ2-1 | TRBV7-3 | TRBD2 | TGTGCCAGCAGCTCACTGGGACTAGCGGGAGTCAATGAGCAGTTCTTC | CASSSLGLAGVNEQFF
NA | TRBJ2-3 | TRBV27 | NA | TGTGCCAGCAGTTTCGTCCTACTAGCCCACACAGATACGCAGTATTTT | CASSFVLLAHTDTQYF
NA | TRBJ2-1 | TRBV7-8 | NA | TGTGCCAGCAGCAGGACTGCGGCCAATGAGCAGTTCTTC | CASSRTAANEQFF
NA | TRBJ2-1 | TRBV7-9 | NA | TGTGCCAGCAGCCCCCCCGGGCACAATGAGCAGTTCTTC | CASSPPGHNEQFF
NA | TRBJ1-2 | TRBV5-4 | NA | TGTGCCAGCAGCTTGGTCGGGGGGCTGGCCAACTATGGCTACACCTTC | CASSLVGGLANYGYTF
NA | TRBJ2-7 | TRBV27 | TRBD1 | TGTGCCAGCAGTTCCGGGACAGCTGCCTACGAGCAGTACTTC | CASSSGTAAYEQYF
NA | TRBJ2-2 | TRBV15 | TRBD1 | TGTGCCACCAGCAGAGATGGACAGGGGACCGGGGAGCTGTTTTTT | CATSRDGQGTGELFF
NA | TRBJ1-1 | TRBV27 | NA | TGTGCCAGCTCCATGGGGGGGGGTAGCCCTGAAGCTTTCTTT | CASSMGGGSPEAFF
NA | TRBJ1-3 | TRBV27 | TRBD1 | TGTGCCAGCAGTCTAACAGGGGCCGGAAACACCATATATTTT | CASSLTGAGNTIYF
NA | TRBJ2-7 | TRBV5-1 | TRBD1 | TGCGCCAGCAGCTCACGGGACAGCACCTACGAGCAGTACTTC | CASSSRDSTYEQYF
once | TRBJ2-7 | TRBV27 | TRBD2 | TGTGCCAGCAGTTCAATTCGGACTAGCGGGGCCTACGAGCAGTACTTC | CASSSIRTSGAYEQYF
NA | TRBJ2-2 | TRBV9 | NA | TGTGCCAGCAGCGTAGCGAAGGGCACCGGGGAGCTGTTTTTT | CASSVAKGTGELFF
NA | TRBJ2-1 | TRBV9 | TRBD2 | TGTGCCAGCAGCGAAGGAGATACTAGCGGGACTAACAATGAGCAGTTCTTC | CASSEGDTSGTNNEQFF
few | TRBJ2-2 | TRBV7-3 | TRBD2 | TGTGCCAGCAGCTTTGGCGGGAGCGGAACCGGGGAGCTGTTTTTT | CASSFGGSGTGELFF
NA | TRBJ2-5 | TRBV6-1 | NA | TGTGCCAGCAGTGAAGAAATAATGGAGACCCAGTACTTC | CASSEEIMETQYF
NA | TRBJ2-2 | TRBV4-3 | TRBD1 | TGCGCCAGCAGCCAAGAGGTCGACAGGGGGCGGTTCACCGGGGAGCTGTTTTTT | CASSQEVDRGRFTGELFF
NA | TRBJ2-1 | TRBV7-6 | TRBD2 | TGTGCCAGCAGCTTAGACCTTAGCGGGAGGTTCTACAATGAGCAGTTCTTC | CASSLDLSGRFYNEQFF
NA | TRBJ2-1 | TRBV4-1 | TRBD2 | TGCGCCAGCGGGAGTAGCGGGAGGGACAATGAGCAGTTCTTC | CASGSSGRDNEQFF
NA | TRBJ2-3 | TRBV28 | NA | TGTGCCAGCAGCCTCCGGGATGCGGGCCCCGTCTTCGATACGCAGTATTTT | CASSLRDAGPVFDTQYF
NA | TRBJ2-7 | TRBV19 | NA | TGTGCCAGTAGTATAGGCCGGGACGCTACCTACGAGCAGTACTTC | CASSIGRDATYEQYF
NA | TRBJ2-7 | TRBV5-1 | TRBD1 | TGCGCCAGCAGCGACCAAACGACAGGGCCCTCCTACGAGCAGTACTTC | CASSDQTTGPSYEQYF
NA | TRBJ1-2 | TRBV19 | NA | TGTGCCAGTACCGCCGGGCCAAGCCGGGGCTACACCTTC | CASTAGPSRGYTF
NA | TRBJ1-1 | TRBV28 | NA | TGTGCCAGCAGTGTATACAAAGACACTGAAGCTTTCTTT | CASSVYKDTEAFF
NA | TRBJ1-5 | TRBV28 | NA | TGTGCCAGCAGCCTCGGCCTTTCTAGCAATCAGCCCCAGCATTTT | CASSLGLSSNQPQHF
NA | TRBJ2-7 | TRBV5-6 | NA | TGTGCCAGCAGCTCAGGGCCCTACGAGCAGTACTTC | CASSSGPYEQYF
NA | TRBJ2-7 | TRBV6-5 | TRBD2 | TGTGCCAGCAGGACTACCGGGACTAGCAGCTACGAGCAGTACTTC | CASRTTGTSSYEQYF